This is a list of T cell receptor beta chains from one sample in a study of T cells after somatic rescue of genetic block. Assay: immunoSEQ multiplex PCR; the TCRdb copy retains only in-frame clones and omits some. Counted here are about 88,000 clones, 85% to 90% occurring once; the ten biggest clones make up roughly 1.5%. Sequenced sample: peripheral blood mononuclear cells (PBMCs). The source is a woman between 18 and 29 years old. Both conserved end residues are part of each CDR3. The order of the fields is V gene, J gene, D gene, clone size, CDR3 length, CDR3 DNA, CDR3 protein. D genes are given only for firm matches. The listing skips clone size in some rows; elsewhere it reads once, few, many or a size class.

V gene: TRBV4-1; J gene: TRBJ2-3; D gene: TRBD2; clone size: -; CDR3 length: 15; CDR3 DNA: TGCGCCAGCAGCCTGACTAGCGGGAGCACAGATACGCAGTATTTT; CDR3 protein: CASSLTSGSTDTQYF
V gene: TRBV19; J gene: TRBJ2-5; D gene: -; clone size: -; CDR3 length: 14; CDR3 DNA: TGTGCCAGTAGTCAGGGCAGGGAACCAGAGACCCAGTACTTC; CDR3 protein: CASSQGREPETQYF
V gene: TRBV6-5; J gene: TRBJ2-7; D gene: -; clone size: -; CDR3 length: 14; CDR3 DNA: TGTGCCAGCAGTCAACGGGGGAGACATTACGAGCAGTACTTC; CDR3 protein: CASSQRGRHYEQYF
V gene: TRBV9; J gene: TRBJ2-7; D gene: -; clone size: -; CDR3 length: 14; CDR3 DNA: TGTGCCAGCAGCGTAGGAGGGAGCTCCTACGAGCAGTACTTC; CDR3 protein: CASSVGGSSYEQYF
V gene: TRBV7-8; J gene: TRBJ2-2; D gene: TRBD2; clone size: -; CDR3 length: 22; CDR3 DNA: TGTGCCAGCAGCTTGGGCCTATTTCTAGCGGGAGGAGGAGGGCCCCGCACCGGGGAGCTGTTTTTT; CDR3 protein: CASSLGLFLAGGGGPRTGELFF
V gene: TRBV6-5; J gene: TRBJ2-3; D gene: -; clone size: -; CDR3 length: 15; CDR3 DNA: TGTGCCAGCAGTTACTCGATGATTGGGATAGATACGCAGTATTTT; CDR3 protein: CASSYSMIGIDTQYF
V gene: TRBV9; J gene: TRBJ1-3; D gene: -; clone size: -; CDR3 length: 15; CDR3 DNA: TGTGCCAGCAGCGTAACCCCTAATCTGATCCACACCATATATTTT; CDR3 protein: CASSVTPNLIHTIYF
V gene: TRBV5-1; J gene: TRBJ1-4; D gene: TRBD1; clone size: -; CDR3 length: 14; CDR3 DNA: TGCGCCAGCAGCTCGGGACAGGGATTTGAAAAACTGTTTTTT; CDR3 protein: CASSSGQGFEKLFF
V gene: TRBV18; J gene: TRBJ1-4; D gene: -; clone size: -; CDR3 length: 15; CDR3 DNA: TGTGCCAGCTCACCACCGGGGGTAAGAGGTGAAAAACTGTTTTTT; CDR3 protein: CASSPPGVRGEKLFF
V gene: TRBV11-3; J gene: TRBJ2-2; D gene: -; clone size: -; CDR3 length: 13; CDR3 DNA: TGTGCCAGCAGCTTAGATACCACCGGGGAGCTGTTTTTT; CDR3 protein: CASSLDTTGELFF
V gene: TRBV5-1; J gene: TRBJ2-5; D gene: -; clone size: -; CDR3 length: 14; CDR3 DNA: TGCGCCAGCAGCTTGCTTAGTCACCAAGAGACCCAGTACTTC; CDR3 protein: CASSLLSHQETQYF
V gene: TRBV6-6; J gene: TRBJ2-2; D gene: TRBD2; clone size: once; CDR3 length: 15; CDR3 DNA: TGTGCCAGCAGTCTAGCGGGAGACGGGGGCGGGGAGCTGTTTTTT; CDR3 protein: CASSLAGDGGGELFF
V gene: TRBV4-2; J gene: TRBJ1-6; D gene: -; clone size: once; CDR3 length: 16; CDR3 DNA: TGTGCCAGCAGCCAGGGGGGTGCCACCTTTCAATCACCCCTCCACTTT; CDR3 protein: CASSQGGATFQSPLHF
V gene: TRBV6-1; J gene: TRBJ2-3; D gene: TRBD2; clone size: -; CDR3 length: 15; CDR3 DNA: TGTGCCAGCAGTGTTTCTAGCGGGAGTTCAGATACGCAGTATTTT; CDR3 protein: CASSVSSGSSDTQYF
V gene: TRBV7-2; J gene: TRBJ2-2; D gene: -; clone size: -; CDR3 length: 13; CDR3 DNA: TGTGCCAGCAGCTCGGACCGAACCGGGGAGCTGTTTTTT; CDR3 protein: CASSSDRTGELFF
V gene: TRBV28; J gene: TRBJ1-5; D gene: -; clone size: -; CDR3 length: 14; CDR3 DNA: TGTGCCAGCCGGCGACAGCTCGGCAATCAGCCCCAGCATTTT; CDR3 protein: CASRRQLGNQPQHF
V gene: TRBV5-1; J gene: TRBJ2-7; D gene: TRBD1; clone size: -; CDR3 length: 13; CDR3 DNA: TGCGCCAGCAGCCGGGGACAGGGAGGCGAGCAGTACTTC; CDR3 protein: CASSRGQGGEQYF
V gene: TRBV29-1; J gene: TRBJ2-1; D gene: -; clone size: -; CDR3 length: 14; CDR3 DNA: TGCAGCGTTGGGGCGGGGAACTCCTACAATGAGCAGTTCTTC; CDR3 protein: CSVGAGNSYNEQFF
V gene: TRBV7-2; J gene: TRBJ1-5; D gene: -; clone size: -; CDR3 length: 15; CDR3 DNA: TGTGCCAGCAGCCCGGGACGGCTTTTCAATCAGCCCCAGCATTTT; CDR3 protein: CASSPGRLFNQPQHF
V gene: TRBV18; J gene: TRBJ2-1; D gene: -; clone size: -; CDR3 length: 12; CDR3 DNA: TGTGCCAGCTCATCTAGAGACAATGAGCAGTTCTTC; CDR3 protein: CASSSRDNEQFF
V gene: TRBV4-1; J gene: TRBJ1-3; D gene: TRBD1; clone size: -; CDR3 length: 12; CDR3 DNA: TGCGCCAGCAGCCCGGGACAGGGTCCCATATATTTT; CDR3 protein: CASSPGQGPIYF
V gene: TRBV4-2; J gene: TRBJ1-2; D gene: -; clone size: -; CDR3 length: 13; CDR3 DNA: TGTGCCAGCAGCCAATCGAAAGGGGGTGGCTACACCTTC; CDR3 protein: CASSQSKGGGYTF
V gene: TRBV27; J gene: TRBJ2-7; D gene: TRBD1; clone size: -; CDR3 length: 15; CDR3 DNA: TGTGCCAGCAGACCCGTTCGGGACAGGGGTTACGAGCAGTACTTC; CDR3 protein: CASRPVRDRGYEQYF
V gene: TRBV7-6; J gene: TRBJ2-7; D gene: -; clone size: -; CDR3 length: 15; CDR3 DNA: TGTGCCAGCACCCCAAACCCAACGGGTACCTACGAGCAGTACTTC; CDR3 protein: CASTPNPTGTYEQYF
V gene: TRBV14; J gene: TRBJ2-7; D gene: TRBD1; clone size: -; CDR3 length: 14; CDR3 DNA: TGTGCCAGCAGTCCTGGACAGGGGGCGTACGAGCAGTACTTC; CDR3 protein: CASSPGQGAYEQYF
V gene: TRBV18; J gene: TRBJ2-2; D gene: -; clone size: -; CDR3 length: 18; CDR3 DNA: TGTGCCAGCTCACCAACTAGCTCCAAGTCCGCGAACACCGGGGAGCTGTTTTTT; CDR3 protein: CASSPTSSKSANTGELFF
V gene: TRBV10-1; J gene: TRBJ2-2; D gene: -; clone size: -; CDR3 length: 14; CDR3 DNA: TGCGCCAGCAGTCATCTCCCCGGTGGAGGGGAGCTGTTTTTT; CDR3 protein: CASSHLPGGGELFF
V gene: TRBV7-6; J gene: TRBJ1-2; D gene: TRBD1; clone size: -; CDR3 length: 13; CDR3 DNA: TGTGCCAGCAGCTTGGGACAGGGAGAGGGCTACACCTTC; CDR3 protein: CASSLGQGEGYTF
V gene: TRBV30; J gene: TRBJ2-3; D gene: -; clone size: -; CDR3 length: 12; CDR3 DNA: TGTGCCTGGAGTGTACTGGGAGATACGCAGTATTTT; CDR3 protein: CAWSVLGDTQYF
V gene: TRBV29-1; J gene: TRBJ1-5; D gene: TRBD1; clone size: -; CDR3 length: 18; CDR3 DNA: TGCAGCGTTACCGTTGGCGAGGGGTCCCGACAGGGCGGTCAGCCCCAGCATTTT; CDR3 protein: CSVTVGEGSRQGGQPQHF
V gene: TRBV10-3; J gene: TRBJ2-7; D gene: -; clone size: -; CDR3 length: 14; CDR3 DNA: TGTGCCATCAGTGAGTCCTCGGACAACTACGAGCAGTACTTC; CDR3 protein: CAISESSDNYEQYF
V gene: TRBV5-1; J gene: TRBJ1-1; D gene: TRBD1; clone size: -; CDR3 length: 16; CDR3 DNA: TGCGCCAGCAGCGTGGGCGGGACAGGGGTTGACACTGAAGCTTTCTTT; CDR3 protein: CASSVGGTGVDTEAFF
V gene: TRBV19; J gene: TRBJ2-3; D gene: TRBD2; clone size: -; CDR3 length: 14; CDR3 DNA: TGTGCCAGTAGCCCCGGGACTACCACAGATACGCAGTATTTT; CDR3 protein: CASSPGTTTDTQYF
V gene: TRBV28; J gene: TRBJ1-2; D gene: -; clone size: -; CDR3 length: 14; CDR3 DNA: TGTGCCAGCAGTTTCGCGGGGGACGGGTATGGCTACACCTTC; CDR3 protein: CASSFAGDGYGYTF
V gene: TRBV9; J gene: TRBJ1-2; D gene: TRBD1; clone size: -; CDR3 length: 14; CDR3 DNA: TGTGCCAGCAGCGAGGGGACAGGGATCTATGGCTACACCTTC; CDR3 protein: CASSEGTGIYGYTF
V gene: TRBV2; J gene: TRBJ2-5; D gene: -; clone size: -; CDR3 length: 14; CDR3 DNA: TGTGCCAGCAGTGAACAGGGGGGGCATGGAACCCAGTACTTC; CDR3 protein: CASSEQGGHGTQYF
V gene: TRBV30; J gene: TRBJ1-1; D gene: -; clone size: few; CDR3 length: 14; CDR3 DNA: TGTGCCTGGATATCCCTTAGGGGGGGCACTGAAGCTTTCTTT; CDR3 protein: CAWISLRGGTEAFF
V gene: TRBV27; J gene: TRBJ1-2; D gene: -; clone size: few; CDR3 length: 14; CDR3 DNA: TGTGCCAGCAGTTTTGGCGGGCAGCCCTATGGCTACACCTTC; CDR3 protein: CASSFGGQPYGYTF
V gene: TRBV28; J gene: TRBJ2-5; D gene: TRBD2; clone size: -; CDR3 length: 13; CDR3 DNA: TGTGCCAGCAATCCAGCGGGAGTAGAGACCCAGTACTTC; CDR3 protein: CASNPAGVETQYF
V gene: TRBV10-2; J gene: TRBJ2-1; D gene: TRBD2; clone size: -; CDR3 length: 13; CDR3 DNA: TGCGCCAGCAGTAGGACTAGCGGGAATGAGCAGTTCTTC; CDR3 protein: CASSRTSGNEQFF
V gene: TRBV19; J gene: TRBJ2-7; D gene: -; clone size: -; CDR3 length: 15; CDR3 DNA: TGTGCCAGTAGTATAGGTGTTCCCGATTCCTACGAGCAGTACTTC; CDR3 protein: CASSIGVPDSYEQYF
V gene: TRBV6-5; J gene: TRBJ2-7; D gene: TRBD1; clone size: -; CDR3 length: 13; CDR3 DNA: TGTGCCAGCAGTCGGGACAGTCCCTACGAGCAGTACTTC; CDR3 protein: CASSRDSPYEQYF
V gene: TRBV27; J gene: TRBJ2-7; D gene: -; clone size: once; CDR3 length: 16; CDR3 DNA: TGTGCCAGCAGTTTATCGTCCAATGGGGGGACCTACGAGCAGTACTTC; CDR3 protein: CASSLSSNGGTYEQYF
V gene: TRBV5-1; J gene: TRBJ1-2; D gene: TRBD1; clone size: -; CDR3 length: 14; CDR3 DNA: TGCGCCAGCAGCTCAGGGGGCGCCTCTGGCGGCTACACCTTC; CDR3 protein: CASSSGGASGGYTF
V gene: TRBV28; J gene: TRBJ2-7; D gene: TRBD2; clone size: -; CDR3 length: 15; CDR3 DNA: TGTGCCAGCAGTCGCAACCCTAGCGGGAGGAGGGAGCAGCACTTC; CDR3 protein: CASSRNPSGRREQHF
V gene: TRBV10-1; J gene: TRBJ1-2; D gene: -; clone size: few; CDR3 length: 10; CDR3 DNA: TGCGCCAGCAGTGACAATGGCTACACCTTC; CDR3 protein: CASSDNGYTF
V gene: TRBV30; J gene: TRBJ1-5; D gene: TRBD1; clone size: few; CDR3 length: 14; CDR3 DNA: TGTGCCTGGAGTGTGGGACAGGGTTTTCAGCCCCAGCATTTT; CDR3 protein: CAWSVGQGFQPQHF
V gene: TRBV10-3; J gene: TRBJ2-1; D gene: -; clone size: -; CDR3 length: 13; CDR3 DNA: TGTGCCATCAGTGAGCCCGGCGGAAATGAGCAGTTCTTC; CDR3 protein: CAISEPGGNEQFF
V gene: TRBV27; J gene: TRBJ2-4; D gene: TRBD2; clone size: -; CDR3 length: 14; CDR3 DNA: TGTGCCAGTAGACTAGCGGGAGAAAAAAACATTCAGTACTTC; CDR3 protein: CASRLAGEKNIQYF
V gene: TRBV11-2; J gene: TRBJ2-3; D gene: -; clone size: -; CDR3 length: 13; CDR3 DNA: TGTGCCAGCAGCTTTATTGGTACAGATACGCAGTATTTT; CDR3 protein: CASSFIGTDTQYF